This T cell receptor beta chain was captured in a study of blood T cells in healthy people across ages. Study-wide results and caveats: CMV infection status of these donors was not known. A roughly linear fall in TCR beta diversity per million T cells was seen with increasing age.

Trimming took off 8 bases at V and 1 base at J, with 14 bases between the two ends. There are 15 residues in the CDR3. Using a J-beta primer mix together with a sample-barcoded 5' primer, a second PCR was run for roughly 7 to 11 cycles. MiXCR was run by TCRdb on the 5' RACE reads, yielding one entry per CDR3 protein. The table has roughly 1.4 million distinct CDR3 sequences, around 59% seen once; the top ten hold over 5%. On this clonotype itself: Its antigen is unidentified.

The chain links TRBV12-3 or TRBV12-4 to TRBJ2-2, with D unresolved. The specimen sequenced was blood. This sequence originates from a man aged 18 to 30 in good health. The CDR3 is CASDSPRMNTGELFF. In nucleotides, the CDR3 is TGTGCCAGCGATTCTCCCAGGATGAACACCGGGGAGCTGTTTTTT.